The 7 T cell receptor beta chains reported below all come from one sample, sequenced in a study of Graves' ophthalmopathy and Graves' hyperthyroidism. Amplification from RNA transcripts yielded the TCR beta CDR3 regions. Scientists carried out first-round RT-PCR using HTBI primers and then a second-round multiplex PCR. TCRdb processed the multiplex PCR reads anew with MiXCR; each CDR3 protein has one entry. This sample has 1 million to 1.3 million distinct CDR3 sequences, with 36% found just once. Sequencing was performed on peripheral blood or thyroid tissue (not recorded which). These receptors all come from an adult man with Graves' hyperthyroidism.

Remarks on this clonotype: Sequence at one end of the junction differs from germline and may be a read error. The rearrangement uses TRBV25-1 and TRBJ2-2; D is possibly TRBD1 or TRBD2 (5 bases each). This CDR3 has 14 residues. Germline assignment: CDR1 MGHDK and CDR2 SYGVNS. Written as DNA, the CDR3 is TGTGCCAGCAGGACCAATCGGAACACCAGGGAGTTGTTTTTT. Translating it yields CASRTNRNTRELFF.

The gene calls are TRBV20-1 and TRBJ2-7, with a weak D call TRBD2 (5 bases). CDR3 length equals 12 residues. The V end lost 5 bases, the J end lost 3 bases, and 11 bases lay between the germline ends. Germline V gene data show CDR1 as DFQATT and CDR2 as SNEGSKA (reference sequence). CDR3 sequence: CSAASDYYEQYF. The CDR3 DNA follows: TGCAGTGCTGCCTCAGACTACTACGAGCAGTACTTC.

This clonotype was seen a few times. The rearrangement links TRBV12-3 or TRBV12-4 to TRBJ1-2; the D is unclear. The CDR3 runs 13 residues. V lost 6 bases, J lost 8 bases, and 16 bases lay in between. CDR3 sequence (DNA): TGTGCCAGCAGCGGGAGTACGTTTTTGGGCTACACCTTC. Amino acids: CASSGSTFLGYTF.

Notes on this clonotype: One end of the junction does not line up with germline, which may come from a read error. The V gene is TRBV4-3, the J gene TRBJ1-3; no clear D gene. The CDR3 contains 16 residues. Germline loops: CDR1 LGHNA, CDR2 YSLEER. CDR3 sequence reads: CASSQVSQTGGYTIYF. CDR3 nucleotide sequence: TGCGCCAGCAGCCAAGTATCTCAGACCGGTGGATACACCATATATTTT.

This clonotype was seen a few times. The rearrangement links TRBV4-1 to TRBJ1-1; D gene uncertain. Trimming left V 1 base short and J 5 bases short, with 14 bases between. CDR1 and CDR2 from the germline V gene are MGHRA and YSYEKL. The CDR3 totals 15 residues. CDR3 region: CASSQGSGRRTEAFF. The CDR3 bases are TGCGCCAGCAGCCAAGGATCGGGAAGGAGGACTGAAGCTTTCTTT.

This clonotype was counted at least ten times. J is TRBJ2-5 and V is TRBV7-8, with TRBD2 matching over 15 bases. This CDR3 contains 16 residues. The germline V gene encodes CDR1 SGHVS and CDR2 FQNEAQ. With V trimmed by 5 bases and J by 3 bases, 4 bases remained unmatched. The CDR3 sequence: CASSPGLAGGKETQYF. As DNA, the CDR3 is TGTGCCAGCAGCCCCGGACTAGCGGGAGGGAAAGAGACCCAGTACTTC.

This clonotype was found many times. This chain joins TRBV10-2 and TRBJ2-7; unclear D gene. V lost 6 bases to trimming and J lost 3 bases, with 12 bases between them. Germline V CDR1 and CDR2: WSHSY, SAAADI. The CDR3 sequence is 13 residues long. DNA of the CDR3: TGCGCCAGCAGGGACGGACCGGACTACGAGCAGTACTTC. Translation gives CASRDGPDYEQYF.